These 5 T cell receptor beta chains originate from one sample sequenced in a study of T cell responses to AZD1222 COVID-19 vaccine. TCRdb keeps only in-frame clones here, not all; method: immunoSEQ multiplex PCR. This table has 89,000 or so clones, more than 85% appearing once. Sequencing used peripheral blood, obtained 28 days after the second AZD1222 dose. The receptors shown here come from an adult who received the AZD1222 COVID-19 vaccine.

CDR3 residues: CASSQAGQVANYGYTF. CDR3 DNA: TGTGCCAGCAGCCAAGCGGGTCAGGTAGCTAACTATGGCTACACCTTC. The V call is TRBV3-1 (or the pseudogene TRBV3-2), the J call TRBJ1-2, with unresolved D. Trimming stripped 1 base from V and 0 bases from J, with 12 bases between. This CDR3 spans 16 amino acids. Germline-derived CDR1 and CDR2 are LGHDT and YNNKEL (reference sequence).

The V and J genes are TRBV5-4 and TRBJ2-5; TRBD1 might be the D (6 bases). The germline V gene has CDR1 SGHNT and CDR2 YYREEE (reference sequence). There are 14 residues in the CDR3. Trimming took off 5 bases at V and 2 bases at J, with 13 bases between the two ends. The CDR3 loop reads CASRIGGSQETQYF. The CDR3 DNA sequence: TGTGCCAGCAGGATAGGGGGAAGTCAAGAGACCCAGTACTTC.

The chain has TRBV18 and TRBJ1-5, with D maybe TRBD1 (6 bases). V was cut by 2 bases and J by 6 bases, with 11 bases left in between. The length of the CDR3 is 14 residues. The germline V gene has CDR1 KGHSH and CDR2 LQKENI. CDR3 coding DNA: TGTGCCAGCTCACCATCACAGGGAACTCAGCCCCAGCATTTT. Its translation is CASSPSQGTQPQHF.

This chain links TRBV13 with TRBJ1-1, with D possibly TRBD1 on 5 matching bases. With 2 bases removed from V and 3 bases from J, the gap between germline ends came to 19 bases. CDR3 length equals 17 residues. CDR1 is PRHDT and CDR2 is FYEKMQ in the germline V gene (reference sequence). For the CDR3, the DNA is TGTGCCAGCAGCTTATGGGCTCCAGGGCAGGAGGACACTGAAGCTTTCTTT. Residues: CASSLWAPGQEDTEAFF.

The CDR3 is CASSPRLAGGSYEQFF. DNA for the CDR3: TGTGCCAGCAGTCCCCGACTAGCGGGAGGCTCGTATGAGCAGTTCTTC. This rearrangement joins TRBV2 to TRBJ2-1; 13 positions agree with TRBD2. Germline V gives CDR1 SNHLY, CDR2 FYNNEI. V trimming: 5 bases; J trimming: 8 bases; junction bases outside the gene matches: 9. This CDR3 is 16 amino acids long.